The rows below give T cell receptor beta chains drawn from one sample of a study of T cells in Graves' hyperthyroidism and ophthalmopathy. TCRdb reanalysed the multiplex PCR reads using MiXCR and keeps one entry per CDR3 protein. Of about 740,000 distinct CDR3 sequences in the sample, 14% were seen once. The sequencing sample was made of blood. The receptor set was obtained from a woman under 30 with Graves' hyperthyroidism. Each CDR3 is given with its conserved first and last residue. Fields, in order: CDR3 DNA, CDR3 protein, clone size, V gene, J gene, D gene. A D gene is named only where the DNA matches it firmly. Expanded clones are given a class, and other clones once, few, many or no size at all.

DNA: TGTGCCACCAGTGATGGGGGACAGCAAGGCGCCTACGAGCAGTACTTC; CDR3: CATSDGGQQGAYEQYF; size: NA; V: TRBV24-1; J: TRBJ2-7; D: TRBD1
DNA: TGTGCCAGCAGCCCTCAGGGGGGACAGGGGGCTTGGGAGCAGTTCTTC; CDR3: CASSPQGGQGAWEQFF; size: once; V: TRBV3-1; J: TRBJ2-1; D: TRBD1
DNA: TGTGCCAGCAGGAGCGGGAGGGTCGAGACCCAGTACTTC; CDR3: CASRSGRVETQYF; size: many; V: TRBV11-3; J: TRBJ2-5; D: TRBD2
DNA: TGCGCCAGCAGTGAGGGGCGTGCGGGAGTGGGTGAGCAGTACTTC; CDR3: CASSEGRAGVGEQYF; size: many; V: TRBV10-1; J: TRBJ2-7; D: TRBD2
DNA: TGCAGTGCTAGAGGACCGGGACAGGGGAACTCTGGGGCCAACGTCCTGACTTTC; CDR3: CSARGPGQGNSGANVLTF; size: few; V: TRBV20-1; J: TRBJ2-6; D: TRBD1
DNA: TGCAGCGTCCCGGGAACACTCCAGAGCTACACCTTC; CDR3: CSVPGTLQSYTF; size: many; V: TRBV29-1; J: TRBJ1-2; D: NA
DNA: TGTGCCAGCAGCGTAGCTCCCCGGGACAGGGGGCTCTCTTTTAACACTGAAGCTTTCTTT; CDR3: CASSVAPRDRGLSFNTEAFF; size: few; V: TRBV9; J: TRBJ1-1; D: TRBD1
DNA: TGTGCCAGCAGCTTGGTTTTCTGGCAGTCTGGAGATCAGCCCCAGCATTTT; CDR3: CASSLVFWQSGDQPQHF; size: many; V: TRBV5-5; J: TRBJ1-5; D: NA
DNA: TGTGCCAGCAGTCGCTGGGACAGGGCGGTTGGGGCCCAGTACTTC; CDR3: CASSRWDRAVGAQYF; size: few; V: TRBV28; J: TRBJ2-5; D: TRBD1
DNA: TGTGCCAGCTCACGACAGTTCTTC; CDR3: CASSRQFF; size: many; V: TRBV18; J: TRBJ2-1; D: NA
DNA: TGTGCCAGCGGGACTAGCGGCGTCTCCTACAATGAGCAGTTCTTC; CDR3: CASGTSGVSYNEQFF; size: many; V: TRBV7-9; J: TRBJ2-1; D: TRBD2
DNA: TGTGCCAGCAGTTTAGTGCAGCCACTCAATGAAGCTTTCTTT; CDR3: CASSLVQPLNEAFF; size: many; V: TRBV28; J: TRBJ1-1; D: NA
DNA: TGTGCCAGCTCACTTTCCTGGGGATACAATGAGCAGTCCTTC; CDR3: CASSLSWGYNEQSF; size: few; V: TRBV18; J: TRBJ2-1; D: NA
DNA: TGTGCCAGCATAGCGGGAGGGCTGGGGCAGTACTTC; CDR3: CASIAGGLGQYF; size: many; V: TRBV2; J: TRBJ2-7; D: TRBD2
DNA: TGTGCCGGGGCCCCAACCGGAGTCCACACCGGGGAGCTGTTTTTT; CDR3: CAGAPTGVHTGELFF; size: many; V: TRBV30; J: TRBJ2-2; D: NA
DNA: TGTGCCAGCAGTTTACGACGGCCCACTGAAGCTTTCTTT; CDR3: CASSLRRPTEAFF; size: few; V: TRBV12-3/TRBV12-4; J: TRBJ1-1; D: NA
DNA: TGTGCCAGCTCACCACCGGCAGGAGTTGGAAACACCATATATTTT; CDR3: CASSPPAGVGNTIYF; size: many; V: TRBV18; J: TRBJ1-3; D: NA
DNA: TGTGCCAGCAGCTTAGTACTAGCGGGAGCAGATTTCGGCGGGGAGCTGTTTTTT; CDR3: CASSLVLAGADFGGELFF; size: few; V: TRBV7-7; J: TRBJ2-2; D: TRBD2
DNA: TGCAGTGCTAGTGGTGCGGGAGGGACAGATACGCAGTATTTT; CDR3: CSASGAGGTDTQYF; size: many; V: TRBV20-1; J: TRBJ2-3; D: TRBD2
DNA: TGTGCCAGCAGTTACGCTAGCAATTACATTCAGTACTTC; CDR3: CASSYASNYIQYF; size: NA; V: TRBV6-2/TRBV6-3; J: TRBJ2-4; D: NA
DNA: TGTGCCACCCTATATCAGGGCTACGAGCAGTACTTC; CDR3: CATLYQGYEQYF; size: NA; V: TRBV6-2/TRBV6-3; J: TRBJ2-7; D: NA
DNA: TGTGCCAGTAGTATAGTGGCGGAGCTTAACACTGAAGCTTTCTTT; CDR3: CASSIVAELNTEAFF; size: few; V: TRBV19; J: TRBJ1-1; D: NA
DNA: TGCAGCGTGGGGGGATTCTATGGCTACACCTTC; CDR3: CSVGGFYGYTF; size: few; V: TRBV29-1; J: TRBJ1-2; D: NA
DNA: TGTGCCAGCAGTTACTCCTACCTTGGACAGATAGTCTACGAGCAGTACTTC; CDR3: CASSYSYLGQIVYEQYF; size: many; V: TRBV6-2/TRBV6-3; J: TRBJ2-7; D: NA
DNA: TGTGCCGGCAGCCCCGACGGACCCACTGAAGCTTTCTTT; CDR3: CAGSPDGPTEAFF; size: few; V: TRBV7-3; J: TRBJ1-1; D: NA
DNA: TGCGCCAGCAGTGACCCGGGACAGGGGGGAATCTACGATGACGAGCAGTACTTC; CDR3: CASSDPGQGGIYDDEQYF; size: many; V: TRBV10-1; J: TRBJ2-7; D: TRBD1
DNA: TGTGCCAGCAGTTTCGCCCCCTTGGGTACTTCTCCAGGCGGGGAGCTGTTTTTT; CDR3: CASSFAPLGTSPGGELFF; size: many; V: TRBV28; J: TRBJ2-2; D: NA
DNA: TGCGCCAGCAGCTTCGGATCAGGGTCCTACGAGCAGTACTTC; CDR3: CASSFGSGSYEQYF; size: many; V: TRBV5-1; J: TRBJ2-7; D: NA
DNA: TGTGCCACCAGCAGAGATATCGGACAGGGGAGGGTCAATGAGCAGTTCTTC; CDR3: CATSRDIGQGRVNEQFF; size: many; V: TRBV15; J: TRBJ2-1; D: TRBD1
DNA: TGTGCCAGCAGCGGGAGCGGGAGTAGTCGCGAGCAGTTCTTC; CDR3: CASSGSGSSREQFF; size: many; V: TRBV6-2/TRBV6-3; J: TRBJ2-1; D: TRBD2
DNA: TGTGCCAGCTGGCGCCCTAGCGGGAACAATGAGCAGTTCTTC; CDR3: CASWRPSGNNEQFF; size: many; V: TRBV27; J: TRBJ2-1; D: TRBD2